Included here is one T cell receptor beta chain sequence, with context. This entry comes from a study of blood T cell repertoires in COVID-19. This CDR3 has 13 residues. Germline CDR1 SNHLY, CDR2 FYNNEI. V lost 10 bases and J lost 4, with 14 bases in between. Original analysis: Reference gene primer amplification yielded estimated nucleated cell counts. Clones were read by immunoSEQ multiplex PCR, and TCRdb kept only the in-frame ones, dropping some. Clone size and V and J calls were adopted from that table, with D and trimming inferred from the DNA. The data show around 130,000 clones, roughly four fifths seen once.

The chain uses TRBV2 and TRBJ2-1; a possible D gene is TRBD2 (7 bases). This clonotype originated in a man in his forties with active or convalescent COVID-19. The source material was peripheral blood. The CDR3 DNA sequence: TGTGCCATTCCTGCGGGGGCGTACAATGAGCAGTTCTTC. This encodes CAIPAGAYNEQFF.